The present T cell receptor beta chain was sequenced within a study of cytomegalovirus exposure and HLA in healthy donors. Study-level information: In a previous analysis, 95 million to 130 million unique TCR beta sequences were found from some 180 million T cells. The Caucasian-associated ancestry cluster contained 81% of the 398 genotyped donors. General study points: Owing to their indistinguishability, certain V segments, notably TRBV6-2 and TRBV6-3, were excluded.

Note on this clone: The antigen is undetermined.

Primers: 60 Vbeta forward and 13 Jbeta reverse. Repertoires were generated with immunoSEQ multiplex PCR, while TCRdb's copy carries only in-frame clones and drops some. Among roughly 160,000 clones listed, around 81% were seen once. CDR1 and CDR2 from the germline V gene are SGHTA and FQGNSA. V lost 10 bases to trimming and J lost 3 bases, with 16 bases between them. The CDR3 contains 14 residues. Sequencing used PBMCs. The receptor's source is a woman between 45 and 60 years old in good health and CMV-seronegative. The rearrangement links TRBV7-2 to TRBJ2-1; a weak D match, TRBD1 (5 bases). The CDR3, as DNA: TGTGCCAACCTCCCAGGGCCTCTCTACAATGAGCAGTTCTTC. It is translated as CANLPGPLYNEQFF.